This TCR beta chain emerged from a study of T-cell reconstitution after alpha-beta-depleted transplantation in children. Germline values: CDR1 SEHNR, CDR2 FQNEAQ (reference sequence). The CDR3 spans 13 residues. V lost 3 bases to trimming and J lost 9 bases, with 12 bases between them. With regard to this clonotype: Its antigen is not identified.

Regarding the study as a whole: Several hundred graft clones that had expanded were reportedly the source of alpha-beta T cells about two months after transplant. Most T-cell counts and diversity one year after the transplant came from T cells that were newly produced. Diversity of TCRbeta at day 60 was high in some patients, arising from surviving recipient T cells and thymic progenitors.

The authors prepared the TCRbeta library with unique molecular identifiers. One entry per CDR3 protein results from TCRdb running MiXCR on the PCR reads. The repertoire has 540,000 or so distinct CDR3 sequences, 23% of them found once; the top ten carry 13% to 15%. The sequenced sample was PBMCs, mostly from graft donor cells, obtained 360 days after TCRalphabeta/CD19-depleted stem cell transplant. V and J are TRBV7-9 and TRBJ1-5, with D possibly matching TRBD1 (5 bases). The receptor's source is a boy under three years old who had a stem cell transplant for acute myeloid leukemia, so the T cells may come from the graft donor. The CDR3 reads CASSLGVSRPQHF. CDR3 in DNA: TGTGCCAGCAGCTTGGGGGTCAGTCGGCCCCAGCATTTT.